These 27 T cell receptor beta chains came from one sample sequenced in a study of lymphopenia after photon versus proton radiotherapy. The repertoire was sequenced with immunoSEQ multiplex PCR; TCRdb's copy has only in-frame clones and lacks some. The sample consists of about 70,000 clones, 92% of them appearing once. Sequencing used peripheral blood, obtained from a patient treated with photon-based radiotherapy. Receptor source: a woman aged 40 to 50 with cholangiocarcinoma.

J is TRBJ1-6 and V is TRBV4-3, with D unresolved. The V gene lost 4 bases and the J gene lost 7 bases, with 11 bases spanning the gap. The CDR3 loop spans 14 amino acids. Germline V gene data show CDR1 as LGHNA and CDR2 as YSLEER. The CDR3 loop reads CASSLGLKNSPLHF. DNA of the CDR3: TGCGCCAGCAGCCTCGGACTAAAAAATTCACCCCTCCACTTT.

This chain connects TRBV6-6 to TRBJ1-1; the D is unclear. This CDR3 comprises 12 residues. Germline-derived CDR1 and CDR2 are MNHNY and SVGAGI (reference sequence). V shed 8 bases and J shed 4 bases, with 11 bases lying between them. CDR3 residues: CASGYAGTEAFF. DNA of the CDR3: TGTGCCAGCGGCTACGCTGGCACTGAAGCTTTCTTT.

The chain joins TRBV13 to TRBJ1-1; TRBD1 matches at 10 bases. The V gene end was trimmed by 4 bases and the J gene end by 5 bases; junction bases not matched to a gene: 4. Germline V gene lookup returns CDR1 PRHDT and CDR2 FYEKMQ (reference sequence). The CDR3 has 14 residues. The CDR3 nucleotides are TGTGCCAGCAGCTCCGGGACAGGGGTAACTGAAGCTTTCTTT. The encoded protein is CASSSGTGVTEAFF.

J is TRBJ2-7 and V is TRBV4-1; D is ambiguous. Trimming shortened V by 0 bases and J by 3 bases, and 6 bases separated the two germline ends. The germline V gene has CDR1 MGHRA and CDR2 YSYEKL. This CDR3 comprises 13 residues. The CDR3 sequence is CASSQDKGYEQYF. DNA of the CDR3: TGCGCCAGCAGCCAAGATAAGGGCTACGAGCAGTACTTC.

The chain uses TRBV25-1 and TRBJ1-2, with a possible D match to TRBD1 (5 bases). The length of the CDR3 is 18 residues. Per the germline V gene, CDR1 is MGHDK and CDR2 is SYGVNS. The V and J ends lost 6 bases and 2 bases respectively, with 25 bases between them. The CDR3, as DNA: TGTGCCAGCAGAAAGATATGGGAGGGGAGGCCTTCGAACTATGGCTACACCTTC. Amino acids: CASRKIWEGRPSNYGYTF.

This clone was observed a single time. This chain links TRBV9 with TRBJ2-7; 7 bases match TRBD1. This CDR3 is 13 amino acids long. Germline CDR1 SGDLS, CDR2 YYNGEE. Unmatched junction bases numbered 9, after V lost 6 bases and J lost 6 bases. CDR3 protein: CASTRQGIGEQYF. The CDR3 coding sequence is TGTGCCAGCACACGACAGGGAATTGGCGAGCAGTACTTC.

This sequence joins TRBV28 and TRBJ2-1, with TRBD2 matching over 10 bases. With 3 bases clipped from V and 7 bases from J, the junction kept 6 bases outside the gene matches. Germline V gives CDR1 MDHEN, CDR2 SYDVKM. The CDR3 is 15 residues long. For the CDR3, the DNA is TGTGCCAGCAGTTTGGGGCTAGCGGGAGTAAATGAGCAGTTCTTC. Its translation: CASSLGLAGVNEQFF.

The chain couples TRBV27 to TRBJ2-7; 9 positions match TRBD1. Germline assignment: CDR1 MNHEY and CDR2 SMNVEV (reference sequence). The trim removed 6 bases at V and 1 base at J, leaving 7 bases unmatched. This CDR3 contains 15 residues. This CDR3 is CASSPRQGGSYEQYF. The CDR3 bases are TGTGCCAGCAGCCCCCGACAGGGGGGATCCTACGAGCAGTACTTC.

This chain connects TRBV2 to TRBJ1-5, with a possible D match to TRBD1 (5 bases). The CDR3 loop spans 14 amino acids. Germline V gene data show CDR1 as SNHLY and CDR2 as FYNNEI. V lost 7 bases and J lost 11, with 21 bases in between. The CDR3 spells CASTLGILRGAQHF. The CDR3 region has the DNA TGTGCCAGCACGCTGGGCATCCTGCGGGGGGCCCAGCATTTT.

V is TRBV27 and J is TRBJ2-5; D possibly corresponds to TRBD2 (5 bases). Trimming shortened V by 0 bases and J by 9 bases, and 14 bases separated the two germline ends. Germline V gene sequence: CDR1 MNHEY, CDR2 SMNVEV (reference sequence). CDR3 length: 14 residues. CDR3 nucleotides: TGTGCCAGCAGTTTATCAGGCCACCGGGAAGCCCAGTACTTC. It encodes CASSLSGHREAQYF.

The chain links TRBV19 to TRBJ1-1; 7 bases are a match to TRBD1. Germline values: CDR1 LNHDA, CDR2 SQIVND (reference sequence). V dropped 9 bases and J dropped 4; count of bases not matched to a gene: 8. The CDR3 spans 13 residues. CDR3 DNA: TGTGCCAGCAAAGACAGGGTAATCACTGAAGCTTTCTTT. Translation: CASKDRVITEAFF.

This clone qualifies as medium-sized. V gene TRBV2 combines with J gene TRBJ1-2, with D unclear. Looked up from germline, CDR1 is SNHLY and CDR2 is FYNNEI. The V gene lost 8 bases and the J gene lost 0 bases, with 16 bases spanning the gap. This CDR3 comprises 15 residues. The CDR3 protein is CASAEERLPNYGYTF. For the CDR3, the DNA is TGTGCCAGCGCCGAAGAGCGTCTCCCTAACTATGGCTACACCTTC.

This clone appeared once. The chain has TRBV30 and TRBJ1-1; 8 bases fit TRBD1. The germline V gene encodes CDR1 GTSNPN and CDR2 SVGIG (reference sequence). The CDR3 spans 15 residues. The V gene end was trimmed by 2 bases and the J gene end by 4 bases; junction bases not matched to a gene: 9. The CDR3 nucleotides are TGTGCCTGGAGTACGACAGGGGATTGGGTCACTGAAGCTTTCTTT. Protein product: CAWSTTGDWVTEAFF.

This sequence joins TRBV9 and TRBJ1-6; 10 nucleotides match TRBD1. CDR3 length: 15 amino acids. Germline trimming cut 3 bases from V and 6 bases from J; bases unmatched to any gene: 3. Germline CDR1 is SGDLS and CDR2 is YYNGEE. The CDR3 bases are TGTGCCAGCAGCGCGGGGGACAGGGGTAATTCACCCCTCCACTTT. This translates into CASSAGDRGNSPLHF.

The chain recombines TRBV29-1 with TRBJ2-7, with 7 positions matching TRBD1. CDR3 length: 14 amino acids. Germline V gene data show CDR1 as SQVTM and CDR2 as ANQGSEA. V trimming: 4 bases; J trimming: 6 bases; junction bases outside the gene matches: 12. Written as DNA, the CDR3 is TGCAGCGTTGGGAACAGGGGAGTACCGGGCGAGCAGTACTTC. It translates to CSVGNRGVPGEQYF.

The CDR3 nucleotides are TGTGCCAGCAGCTTAACGGGTTTTGATGGCTACACCTTC. Translating it yields CASSLTGFDGYTF. The chain joins TRBV11-1 to TRBJ1-2; unclear D gene. CDR1 SGHAT and CDR2 FQDESV come from the germline V gene (reference sequence). V was clipped by 2 bases and J by 6 bases, with 10 bases between them. The CDR3 covers 13 residues.

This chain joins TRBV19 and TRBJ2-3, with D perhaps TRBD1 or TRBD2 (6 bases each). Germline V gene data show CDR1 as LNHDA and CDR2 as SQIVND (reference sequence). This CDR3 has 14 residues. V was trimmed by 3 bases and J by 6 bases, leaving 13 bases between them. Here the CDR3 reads CASSMAMGGDTQYF. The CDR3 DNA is TGTGCCAGTAGTATGGCGATGGGGGGCGATACGCAGTATTTT.

The CDR3 reads CAWSRTGRAYEQYF. As DNA, the CDR3 is TGTGCCTGGAGTAGGACAGGGAGAGCCTACGAGCAGTACTTC. V is TRBV30 and J is TRBJ2-7, with 8 bases lining up with TRBD1. The CDR3 runs 14 residues. J lost 2 bases, V lost 2 bases, and 5 bases had no gene match. Germline lookup yields CDR1 GTSNPN and CDR2 SVGIG (reference sequence). The variable domain in full, completed from reference TRBV30 and TRBJ2-7, reads SQTIHQWPATLVQPVGSPLSLECTVEGTSNPNLYWYRQAAGRGLQLLFYSVGIGQISSEVPQNLSASRPQDRQFILSSKKLLLSDSGFYLCAWSRTGRAYEQYFGPGTRLTVT.

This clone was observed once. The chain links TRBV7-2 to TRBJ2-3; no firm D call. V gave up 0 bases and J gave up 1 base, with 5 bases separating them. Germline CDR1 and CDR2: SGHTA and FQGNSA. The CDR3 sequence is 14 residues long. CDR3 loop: CASSLAKGTDTQYF. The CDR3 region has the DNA TGTGCCAGCAGCTTAGCTAAAGGCACAGATACGCAGTATTTT. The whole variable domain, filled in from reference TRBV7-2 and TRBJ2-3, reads GAGVSQSPSNKVTEKGKDVELRCDPISGHTALYWYRQSLGQGLEFLIYFQGNSAPDKSGLPSDRFSAERTGGSVSTLTIQRTQQEDSAVYLCASSLAKGTDTQYFGPGTRLTVL.

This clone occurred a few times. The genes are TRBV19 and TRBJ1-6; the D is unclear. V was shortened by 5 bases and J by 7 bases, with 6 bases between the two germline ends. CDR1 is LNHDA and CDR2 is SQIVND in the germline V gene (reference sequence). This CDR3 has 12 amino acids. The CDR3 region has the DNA TGTGCCAGTAGTGTAGGGAATTCACCCCTCCACTTT. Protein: CASSVGNSPLHF. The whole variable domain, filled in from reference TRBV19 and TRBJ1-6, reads DGGITQSPKYLFRKEGQNVTLSCEQNLNHDAMYWYRQDPGQGLRLIYYSQIVNDFQKGDIAEGYSVSREKKESFPLTVTSAQKNPTAFYLCASSVGNSPLHFGNGTRLTVT.

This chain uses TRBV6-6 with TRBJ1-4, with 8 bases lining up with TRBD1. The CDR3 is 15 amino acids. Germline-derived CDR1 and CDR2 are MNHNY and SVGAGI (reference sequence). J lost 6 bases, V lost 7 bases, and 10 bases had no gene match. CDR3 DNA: TGTGCCAGCAAGCTACCGTTGGACAGGGATGAAAAACTGTTTTTT. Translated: CASKLPLDRDEKLFF.

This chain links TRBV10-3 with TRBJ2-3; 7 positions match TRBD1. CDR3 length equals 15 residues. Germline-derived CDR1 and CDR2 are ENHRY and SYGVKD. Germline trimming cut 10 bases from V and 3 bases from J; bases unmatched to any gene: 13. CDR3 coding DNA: TGTGCCACCCGCCCGACAGGGTTGGGTACAGATACGCAGTATTTT. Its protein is CATRPTGLGTDTQYF.

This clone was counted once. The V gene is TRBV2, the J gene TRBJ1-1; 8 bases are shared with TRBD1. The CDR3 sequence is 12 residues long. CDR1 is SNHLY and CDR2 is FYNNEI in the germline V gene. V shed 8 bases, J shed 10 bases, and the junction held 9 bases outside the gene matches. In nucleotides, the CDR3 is TGTGCCAGCGCTGCCCTGGACAGGGTAGCTTTCTTT. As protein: CASAALDRVAFF.

CDR3 nucleotide sequence: TGTGCCAGCAGCCCTAGACAGGACCTCCCCGGAATAGATGAAGCTTTCTTT. Translated, it gives CASSPRQDLPGIDEAFF. The rearrangement joins TRBV9 to TRBJ1-1; possibly TRBD1 for D (6 bases). CDR3 length: 17 amino acids. Germline assignment: CDR1 SGDLS and CDR2 YYNGEE. The V and J ends lost 4 bases and 7 bases respectively, with 26 bases between them. Full variable domain (rest looked up from reference TRBV9 and TRBJ1-1): DSGVTQTPKHLITATGQRVTLRCSPRSGDLSVYWYQQSLDQGLQFLIQYYNGEERAKGNILERFSAQQFPDLHSELNLSSLELGDSALYFCASSPRQDLPGIDEAFFGQGTRLTVV.

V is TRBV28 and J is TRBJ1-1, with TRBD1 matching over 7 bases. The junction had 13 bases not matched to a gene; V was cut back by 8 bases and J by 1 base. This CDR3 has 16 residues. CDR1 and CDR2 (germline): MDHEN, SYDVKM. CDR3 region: CASGLGLGQQNTEAFF. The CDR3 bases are TGTGCCAGCGGCCTTGGGCTGGGACAGCAGAACACTGAAGCTTTCTTT.

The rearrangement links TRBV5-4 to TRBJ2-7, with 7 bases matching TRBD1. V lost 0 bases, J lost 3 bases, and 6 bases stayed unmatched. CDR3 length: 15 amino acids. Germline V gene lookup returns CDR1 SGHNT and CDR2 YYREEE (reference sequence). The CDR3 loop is CASSLGAGQDYEQYF. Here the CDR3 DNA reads TGTGCCAGCAGCTTGGGGGCCGGACAGGACTACGAGCAGTACTTC.

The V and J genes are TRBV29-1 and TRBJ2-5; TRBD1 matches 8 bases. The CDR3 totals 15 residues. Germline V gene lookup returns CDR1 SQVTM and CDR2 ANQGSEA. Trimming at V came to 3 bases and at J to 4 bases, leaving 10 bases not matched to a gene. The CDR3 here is CSVESLQGAGETQYF. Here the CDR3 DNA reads TGCAGCGTTGAGTCTCTGCAGGGGGCGGGAGAGACCCAGTACTTC.